This T cell receptor beta chain appears in the sequencing data of a study of Ad26.COV2.S vaccination and SARS-CoV-2 variants. Only in-frame clones appear in the TCRdb table, and some are missing; sequencing was by immunoSEQ multiplex PCR. This sample has around 320,000 clones, with around 86% found just once. The treatment was: 19 received Ad26.COV2.S at low or high dose, single or two shots; roughly five received placebo; per-sample allocation not given. Vaccine and placebo recipients were sampled on day 63 after the first injection. Germline lookup yields CDR1 SGHVS and CDR2 FQNEAQ. CDR3 length equals 13 residues. Trimming took off 5 bases at V and 9 bases at J, with 16 bases between the two ends.

The TCR was taken from a person aged 18 to 59 who received the Ad26.COV2.S COVID-19 vaccine or a placebo. Sequenced material: peripheral blood, taken in a trial of Ad26.COV2.S vaccine versus placebo. The V gene is TRBV7-8, the J gene TRBJ2-5; D is ambiguous. The DNA of the CDR3 is TGTGCCAGCAGCACCCGGACGGTTATCGCCCAGTACTTC. Translated, it gives CASSTRTVIAQYF.